This T cell receptor (beta chain) was captured in a study of blood T cell repertoires in COVID-19. Study summary: From the United States, Italy and Spain came samples of acute and convalescent COVID-19. The cDNA or gDNA used as material had been derived from T cells, B-cell-depleted T cells, or PBMCs.

V lost 6 bases to trimming and J lost 0 bases, with 8 bases between them. The CDR3 is made up of 13 amino acids. Germline V gene sequence: CDR1 MDHEN, CDR2 SYDVKM. In the source study's methods: Reference gene primer amplification in the assay estimated nucleated cell counts. Repertoires were generated with immunoSEQ multiplex PCR, while TCRdb's copy carries only in-frame clones and drops some. From that table come the V and J calls and clone size; the DNA was used to work out D and trimming. Among about 140,000 clones listed, about 87% were seen once. The chain uses TRBV28 and TRBJ1-1; no definite D call. The clonotype comes from a woman aged 45-65 years with acute or convalescent COVID-19. The specimen was peripheral blood. The CDR3 is CASSPSLNTEAFF. The CDR3 DNA follows: TGTGCCAGCAGCCCCTCTCTGAACACTGAAGCTTTCTTT.